The following is a TCR beta chain sequence with its context. Trimming cost V 5 bases and J 3 bases; bases outside gene matches: 4. The CDR3 sequence is 14 residues long. Germline V lookup: CDR1 MRHNA, CDR2 SNTAGT. These data originate in a study of T-cell memory formation after mild COVID-19. MiXCR, run by TCRdb on the 5' RACE reads, gives a single entry per CDR3 protein. This table holds hundreds of thousands of distinct CDR3 sequences, about a sixth found once. The V and J genes are TRBV6-4 and TRBJ1-1; TRBD1 aligns across 9 bases. This TCR came from a man between 18 and 29 years old who had mild COVID-19 (a few samples of this study predate the infection). Cell type and time point are not known. Sequencing input: PBMCs or a T cell subset sorted from them (not recorded which). For the CDR3, the DNA is TGTGCCAGCAGTTACCGGACAGGGGACACTGAAGCTTTCTTT. As protein: CASSYRTGDTEAFF.